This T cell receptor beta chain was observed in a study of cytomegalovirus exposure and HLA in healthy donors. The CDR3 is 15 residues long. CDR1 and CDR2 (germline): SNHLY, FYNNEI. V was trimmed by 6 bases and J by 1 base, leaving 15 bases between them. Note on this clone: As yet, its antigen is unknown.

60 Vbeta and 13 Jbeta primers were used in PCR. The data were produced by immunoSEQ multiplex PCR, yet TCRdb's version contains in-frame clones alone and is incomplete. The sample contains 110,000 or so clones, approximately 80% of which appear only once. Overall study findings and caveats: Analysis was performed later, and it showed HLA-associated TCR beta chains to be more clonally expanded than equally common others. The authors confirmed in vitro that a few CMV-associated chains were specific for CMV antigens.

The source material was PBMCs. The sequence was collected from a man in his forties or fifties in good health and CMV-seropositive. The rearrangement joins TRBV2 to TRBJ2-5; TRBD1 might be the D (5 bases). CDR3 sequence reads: CASSDRGTPQETQYF. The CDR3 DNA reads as TGTGCCAGCAGCGACAGAGGTACTCCCCAAGAGACCCAGTACTTC.